This T cell receptor (beta chain) was recovered during a study of shared T cell receptors in the human thymus (dated by TCRdb to 2020 to 2023). Turning to the overall study: The study examined how self-reactive, shared T-cell receptor alpha chains are generated in the human thymus.

This clone was recorded only once. It lacks a known antigen. The input lacks base qualities; no much larger clone sits a single base away. Including cysteine and phenylalanine, the CDR3 has 17 amino acids. The sequence is cut down to CDR3 DNA, 51 bases in frame from base 1. The germline ends are 18 bases apart after V is trimmed by 3 bases and J by 1 base. The germline V gene (reference sequence) provides CDR1 SEHNR and CDR2 FQNEAQ. Library preparation was by the immunoSEQ multiplex PCR assay. TCRdb stores this immuneACCESS table with in-frame sequences only. Part of the clones is absent; in the studies checked, under half of the shortfall reflects unresolved V genes, and no reason is known for the rest. The sample table lists roughly 410,000 clones, 95% of them with a count of one. The ten biggest clones cover 0.02% of the sample.

The clonotype comes from a human donor. Sequenced input: thymocytes. Recombination connected TRBV7-9 to TRBJ2-5; TRBD2 might be the D gene, on 5 matching bases. The nucleotide sequence is TGTGCCAGCAGCTTTCTCTTGGCGCGCGGGCCCCAAGAGACCCAGTACTTC. This encodes CASSFLLARGPQETQYF.